This entry concerns a single T cell receptor beta chain. Within the sample, other DNA sequences also encode this same CDR3. Trimming left V 5 bases short and J 2 bases short, with 9 bases between. The CDR3 contains 13 residues. Germline CDR1 and CDR2: LNHDA and SQIVND (reference sequence). The data were obtained in a study of OX40 agonist ivuxolimab in advanced cancers. The overall study: The dose-escalation cohort was approximately 80% male, with a mean age of 60 years, ranging about 23 to 80. There were three patients with partial responses, one having hepatocellular carcinoma and two cutaneous melanoma.

Individuals having autoimmune disease history or systemic immunosuppression were not enrolled. Only in-frame clones appear in the TCRdb table, and some are missing; sequencing was by immunoSEQ multiplex PCR. Among tens of thousands of clones listed, 75% to 90% were seen once. The receptor's source is an adult with an advanced solid tumor such as melanoma, head and neck, liver or kidney cancer. Sequenced here: CD4+ or CD8+ T cells sorted from blood, sampled in a trial of the OX40 agonist ivuxolimab. The chain links TRBV19 to TRBJ1-1; D is uncertain. CDR3 coding DNA: TGTGCCAGTAGTCCTCAGATTAACACTGAAGCTTTCTTT. This sequence encodes CASSPQINTEAFF.